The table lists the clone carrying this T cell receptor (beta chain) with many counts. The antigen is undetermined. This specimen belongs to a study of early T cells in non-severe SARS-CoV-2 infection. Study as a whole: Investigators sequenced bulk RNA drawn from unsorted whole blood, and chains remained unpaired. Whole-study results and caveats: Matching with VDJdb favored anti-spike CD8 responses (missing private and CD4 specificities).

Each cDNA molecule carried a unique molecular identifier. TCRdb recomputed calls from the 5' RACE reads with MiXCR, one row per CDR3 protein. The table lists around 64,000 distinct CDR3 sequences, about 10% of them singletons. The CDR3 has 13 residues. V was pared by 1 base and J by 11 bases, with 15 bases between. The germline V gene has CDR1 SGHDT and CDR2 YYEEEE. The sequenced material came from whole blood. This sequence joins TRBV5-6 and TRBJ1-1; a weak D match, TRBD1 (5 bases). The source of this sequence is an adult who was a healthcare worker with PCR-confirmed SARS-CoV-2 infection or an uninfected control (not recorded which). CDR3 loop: CASSLSYPGGAFF. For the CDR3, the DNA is TGTGCCAGCAGCTTGTCATACCCCGGGGGTGCTTTCTTT.